Listed below are T cell receptor beta chains from one sample, sequenced in a study of T cells in Graves' hyperthyroidism and ophthalmopathy. TCRdb re-called the multiplex PCR reads through MiXCR, storing one row per CDR3 protein. The repertoire consists of about 130,000 distinct CDR3 sequences, with approximately 20% occurring once and the leading ten covering roughly 71%. Sequenced sample: blood. All receptors come from a woman aged 45-60 years with Graves' hyperthyroidism that later progressed to Graves' ophthalmopathy. The conserved cysteine and the conserved F or W are not part of the CDR3 here. D genes are given only for firm matches.

j_call | v_call | cdr3_length | d_call | cdr3_aa
TRBJ2-7 | TRBV3-1 | 11 | . | ASSPGQHYEQC
TRBJ1-5 | TRBV20-1 | 14 | TRBD1 | SARDFPGQGYQPQH
TRBJ2-2 | TRBV5-1 | 13 | TRBD1 | ASSPRTGNTGELF
TRBJ1-2 | TRBV29-1 | 12 | TRBD1 | SVEIGRGDYGYT
TRBJ1-1 | TRBV19 | 12 | . | ASRWEGRNTEAF
TRBJ2-7 | TRBV20-1 | 12 | TRBD2 | SVEGTGRGSEQY
TRBJ1-4 | TRBV7-8 | 14 | . | ASRPSGIGVGGKLF
TRBJ2-3 | TRBV7-6 | 16 | TRBD2 | ASSSGTSGSPRADTQY
TRBJ1-1 | TRBV6-2/TRBV6-3 | 9 | . | ASRLGGTTF
TRBJ1-2 | TRBV5-6 | 11 | . | ASSSGLQRGYT
TRBJ1-3 | TRBV6-1 | 14 | . | ASSEVKGRSANTIY
TRBJ1-2 | TRBV4-1 | 12 | TRBD1 | ASSQAGQGVGYT
TRBJ2-5 | TRBV10-3 | 9 | . | AISDSGTQY
TRBJ2-1 | TRBV20-1 | 13 | . | SASPGPSSYNEQF
TRBJ1-5 | TRBV28 | 12 | . | ASSLGGGSQPQH
TRBJ2-5 | TRBV18 | 11 | . | ASSYRAGETQY
TRBJ2-1 | TRBV3-1 | 11 | . | ASSQGGNNEQF
TRBJ1-2 | TRBV28 | 11 | . | ASSLRDYYGYT
TRBJ1-5 | TRBV28 | 11 | . | ASSADRIQPQH
TRBJ2-7 | TRBV27 | 12 | . | ASTLTPVVYEQY
TRBJ2-7 | TRBV6-1 | 14 | . | ASSGDLGILAYEQY
TRBJ2-1 | TRBV20-1 | 15 | . | SRKGEGSSSSYNEQF
TRBJ2-3 | TRBV2 | 13 | TRBD2 | ASGGLAGGPDTQY
TRBJ2-6 | TRBV10-3 | 16 | TRBD2 | AISDLAGGPSGANVLT
TRBJ2-7 | TRBV5-1 | 11 | . | ASSLGFLYEQY
TRBJ2-3 | TRBV3-1 | 12 | . | ASSPGFSTDTQY
TRBJ1-6 | TRBV2 | 12 | . | ASSHGQSYSPLH
TRBJ1-1 | TRBV10-3 | 9 | . | AISPGGQAF
TRBJ2-3 | TRBV20-1 | 12 | TRBD2 | SAMRTSGRFLQY
TRBJ1-6 | TRBV5-1 | 14 | . | ASSLNIAGGLSPLH
TRBJ2-1 | TRBV9 | 12 | . | ASSAGSSSNEQF
TRBJ2-3 | TRBV9 | 12 | . | ASSVGGGSDTQY
TRBJ2-5 | TRBV12-3/TRBV12-4 | 12 | TRBD1 | ASSPGTGRETQY
TRBJ2-5 | TRBV5-1 | 11 | . | ASSRNFQETQY
TRBJ2-3 | TRBV28 | 15 | . | ASSDWARDGGADTQY
TRBJ1-5 | TRBV19 | 14 | TRBD1 | ASSLQGARVAGPQH
TRBJ2-1 | TRBV7-2 | 11 | . | ASSYRGSREQF
TRBJ1-4 | TRBV28 | 13 | TRBD1 | ASSLPTGNNEKLF
TRBJ2-7 | TRBV27 | 12 | TRBD2 | ASGQGGSYYEQY
TRBJ2-2 | TRBV6-1 | 13 | TRBD2 | ASKITGTRSGELF
TRBJ2-1 | TRBV18 | 11 | TRBD1 | ASSPDRDNEQF
TRBJ2-5 | TRBV7-2 | 13 | . | ASSLDQGRWETQY
TRBJ2-4 | TRBV12-3/TRBV12-4 | 14 | TRBD1 | ASSPQGALAKNIQY
TRBJ2-7 | TRBV11-2 | 13 | . | ASSDRRGTSYEQY
TRBJ2-6 | TRBV19 | 16 | . | ASSITGRASSGANVLT
TRBJ2-5 | TRBV12-3/TRBV12-4 | 13 | TRBD2 | ASSLSSGQTETQY
TRBJ1-3 | TRBV2 | 11 | . | AKRTSSGNTIY
TRBJ2-1 | TRBV11-2 | 11 | TRBD1 | ASRSTGAGRQF
TRBJ2-3 | TRBV5-1 | 10 | . | ASSWDTDTQY
TRBJ2-7 | TRBV2 | 12 | TRBD2 | ASRGLAGVYEQY
TRBJ1-3 | TRBV19 | 14 | . | ASSELRPTGGNTIY
TRBJ2-7 | TRBV3-1 | 13 | . | ASSQDGSFSYEQY
TRBJ2-7 | TRBV11-2 | 17 | TRBD2 | ASSLAVLSGRARRDEQY